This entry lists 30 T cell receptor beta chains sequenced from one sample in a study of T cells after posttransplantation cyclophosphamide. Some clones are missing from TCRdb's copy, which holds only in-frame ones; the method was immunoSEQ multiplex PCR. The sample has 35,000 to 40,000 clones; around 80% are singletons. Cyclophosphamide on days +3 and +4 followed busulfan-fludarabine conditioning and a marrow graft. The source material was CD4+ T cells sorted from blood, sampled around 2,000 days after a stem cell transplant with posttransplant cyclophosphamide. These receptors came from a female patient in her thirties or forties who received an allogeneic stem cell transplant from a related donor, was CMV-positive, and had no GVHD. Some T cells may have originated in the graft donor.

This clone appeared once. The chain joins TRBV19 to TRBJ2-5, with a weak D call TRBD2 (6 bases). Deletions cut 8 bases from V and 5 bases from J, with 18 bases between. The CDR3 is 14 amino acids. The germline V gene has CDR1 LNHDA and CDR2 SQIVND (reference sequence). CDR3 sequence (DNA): TGTGCCAGTTCCGGTTTGCGGGGCCAGGAGACCCAGTACTTC. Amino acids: CASSGLRGQETQYF.

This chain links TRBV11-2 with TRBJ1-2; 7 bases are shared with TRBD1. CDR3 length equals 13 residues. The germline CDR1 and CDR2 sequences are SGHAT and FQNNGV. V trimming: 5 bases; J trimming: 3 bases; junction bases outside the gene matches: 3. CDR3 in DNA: TGTGCCAGCAGCCTCGGGACAGACTATGGCTACACCTTC. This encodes CASSLGTDYGYTF.

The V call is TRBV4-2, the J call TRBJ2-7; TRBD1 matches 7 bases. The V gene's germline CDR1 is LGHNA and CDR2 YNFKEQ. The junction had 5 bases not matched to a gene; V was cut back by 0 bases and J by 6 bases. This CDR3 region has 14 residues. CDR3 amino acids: CASSQDREGAEQYF. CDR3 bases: TGTGCCAGCAGCCAAGATCGAGAGGGGGCCGAGCAGTACTTC.

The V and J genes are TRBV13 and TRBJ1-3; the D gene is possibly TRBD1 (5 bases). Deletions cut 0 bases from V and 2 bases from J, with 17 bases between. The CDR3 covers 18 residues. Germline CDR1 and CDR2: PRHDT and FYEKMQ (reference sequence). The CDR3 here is CASSLGQEGWGPGNTIYF. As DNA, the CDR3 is TGTGCCAGCAGCTTAGGCCAGGAGGGATGGGGACCTGGAAACACCATATATTTT.

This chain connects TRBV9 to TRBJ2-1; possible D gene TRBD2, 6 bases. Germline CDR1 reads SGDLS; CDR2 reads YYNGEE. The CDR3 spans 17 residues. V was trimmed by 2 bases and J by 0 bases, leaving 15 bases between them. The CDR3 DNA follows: TGTGCCAGCAGCGTCGCCCCATTAGCGGTCTCCTACAATGAGCAGTTCTTC. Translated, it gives CASSVAPLAVSYNEQFF.

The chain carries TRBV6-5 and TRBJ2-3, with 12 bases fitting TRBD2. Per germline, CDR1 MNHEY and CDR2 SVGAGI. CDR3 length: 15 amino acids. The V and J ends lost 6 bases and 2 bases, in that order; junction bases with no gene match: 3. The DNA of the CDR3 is TGTGCCAGCAGACCTAGCGGGGGGGTCACAGATACGCAGTATTTT. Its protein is CASRPSGGVTDTQYF.

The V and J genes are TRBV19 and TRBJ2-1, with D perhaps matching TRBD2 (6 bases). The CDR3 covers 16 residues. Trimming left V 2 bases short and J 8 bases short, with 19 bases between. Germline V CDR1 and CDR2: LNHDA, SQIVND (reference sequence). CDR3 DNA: TGTGCCAGTAGTATAAGCCCGGGACTCAAGGTCCATGAGCAGTTCTTC. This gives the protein CASSISPGLKVHEQFF.

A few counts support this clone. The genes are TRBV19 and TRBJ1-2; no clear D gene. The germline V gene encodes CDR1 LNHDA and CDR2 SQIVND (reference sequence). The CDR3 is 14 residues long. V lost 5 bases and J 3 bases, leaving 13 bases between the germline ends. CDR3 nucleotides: TGTGCCAGTAGTGCCCCTCCTGACTACTATGGCTACACCTTC. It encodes CASSAPPDYYGYTF.

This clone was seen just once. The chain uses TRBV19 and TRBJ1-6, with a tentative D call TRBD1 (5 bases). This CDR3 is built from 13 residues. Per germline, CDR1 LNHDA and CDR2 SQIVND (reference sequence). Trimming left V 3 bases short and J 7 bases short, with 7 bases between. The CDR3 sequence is CASSMEGNSPLHF. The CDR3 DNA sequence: TGTGCCAGTAGTATGGAGGGGAATTCACCCCTCCACTTT.

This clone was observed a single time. DNA of the CDR3: TGTGCCAGCAGTTACTATTTGACATCTGGCTCTGGTGGCTACACCTTC. Encoded protein: CASSYYLTSGSGGYTF. V gene TRBV6-6 combines with J gene TRBJ1-2, with unresolved D. This CDR3 spans 16 amino acids. With 1 base removed from V and 7 bases from J, the gap between germline ends came to 19 bases. CDR1 and CDR2 from the germline V gene are MNHNY and SVGAGI (reference sequence).

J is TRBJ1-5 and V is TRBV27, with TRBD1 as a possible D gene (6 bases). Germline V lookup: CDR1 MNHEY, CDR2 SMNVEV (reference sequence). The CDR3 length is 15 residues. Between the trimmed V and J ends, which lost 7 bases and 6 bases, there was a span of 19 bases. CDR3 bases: TGTGCCAGCACCCCCCTCGGGGGGGCGGGTCAGCCCCAGCATTTT. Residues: CASTPLGGAGQPQHF.

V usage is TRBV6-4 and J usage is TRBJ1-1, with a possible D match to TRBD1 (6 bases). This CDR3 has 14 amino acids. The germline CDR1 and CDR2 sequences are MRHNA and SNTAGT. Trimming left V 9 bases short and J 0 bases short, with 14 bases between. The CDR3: CASRKDRMNTEAFF. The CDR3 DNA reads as TGTGCCAGTAGGAAGGACAGAATGAACACTGAAGCTTTCTTT.

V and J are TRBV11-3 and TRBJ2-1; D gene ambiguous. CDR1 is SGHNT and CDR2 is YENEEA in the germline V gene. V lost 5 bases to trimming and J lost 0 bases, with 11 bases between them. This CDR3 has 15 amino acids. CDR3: CASSALASSYNEQFF. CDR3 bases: TGTGCCAGCAGCGCCTTAGCTAGCTCCTACAATGAGCAGTTCTTC.

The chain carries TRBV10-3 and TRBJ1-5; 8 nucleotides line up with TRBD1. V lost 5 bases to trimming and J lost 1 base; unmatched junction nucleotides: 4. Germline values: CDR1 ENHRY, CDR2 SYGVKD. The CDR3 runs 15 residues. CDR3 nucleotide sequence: TGTGCCATCAGTCAACAGGGGGTCAGCAATCAGCCCCAGCATTTT. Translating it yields CAISQQGVSNQPQHF.

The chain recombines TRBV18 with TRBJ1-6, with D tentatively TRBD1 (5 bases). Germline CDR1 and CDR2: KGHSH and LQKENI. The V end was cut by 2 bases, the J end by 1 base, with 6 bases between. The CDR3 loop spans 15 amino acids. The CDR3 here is CASSPSGSYNSPLHF. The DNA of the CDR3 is TGTGCCAGCTCACCATCAGGGTCCTATAATTCACCCCTCCACTTT. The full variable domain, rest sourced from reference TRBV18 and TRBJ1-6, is NAGVMQNPRHLVRRRGQEARLRCSPMKGHSHVYWYRQLPEEGLKFMVYLQKENIIDESGMPKERFSAEFPKEGPSILRIQQVVRGDSAAYFCASSPSGSYNSPLHFGNGTRLTVT.

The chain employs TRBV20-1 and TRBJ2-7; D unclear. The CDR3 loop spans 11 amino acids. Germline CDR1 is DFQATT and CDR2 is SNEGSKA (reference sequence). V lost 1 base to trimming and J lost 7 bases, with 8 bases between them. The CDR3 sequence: CSARGPGEQYF. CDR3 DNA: TGCAGTGCTAGAGGTCCAGGTGAGCAGTACTTC.

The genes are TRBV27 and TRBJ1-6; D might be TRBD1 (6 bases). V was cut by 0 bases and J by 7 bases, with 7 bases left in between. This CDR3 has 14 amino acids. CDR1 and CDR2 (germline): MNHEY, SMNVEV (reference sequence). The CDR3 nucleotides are TGTGCCAGCAGTTTATCAGGGGGAAATTCACCCCTCCACTTT. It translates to CASSLSGGNSPLHF.

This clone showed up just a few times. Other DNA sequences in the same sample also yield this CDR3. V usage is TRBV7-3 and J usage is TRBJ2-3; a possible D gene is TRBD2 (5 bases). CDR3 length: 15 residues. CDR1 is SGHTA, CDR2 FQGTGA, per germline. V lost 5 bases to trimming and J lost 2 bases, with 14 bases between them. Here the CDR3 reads CASSPTGSFTDTQYF. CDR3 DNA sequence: TGTGCCAGCAGCCCCACGGGGAGTTTCACAGATACGCAGTATTTT.

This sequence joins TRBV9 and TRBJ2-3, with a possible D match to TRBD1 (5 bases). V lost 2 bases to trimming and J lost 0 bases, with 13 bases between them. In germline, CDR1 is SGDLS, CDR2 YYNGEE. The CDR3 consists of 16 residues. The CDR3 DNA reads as TGTGCCAGCAGCGTGGGTGTGACAGCAAGCACAGATACGCAGTATTTT. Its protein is CASSVGVTASTDTQYF.

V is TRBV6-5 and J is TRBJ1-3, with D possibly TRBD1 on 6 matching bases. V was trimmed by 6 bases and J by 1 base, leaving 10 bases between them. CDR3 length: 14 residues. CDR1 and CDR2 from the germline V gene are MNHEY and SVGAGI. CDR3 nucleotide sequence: TGTGCCAGCAGCCGGACAGTTTCTGGAAACACCATATATTTT. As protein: CASSRTVSGNTIYF.

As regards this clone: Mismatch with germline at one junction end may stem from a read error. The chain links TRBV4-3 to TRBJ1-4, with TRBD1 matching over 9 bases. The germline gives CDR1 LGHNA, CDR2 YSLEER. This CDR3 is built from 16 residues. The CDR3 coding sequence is TGCGCCAGCAGTCAAGAATGGGACAGGGTCAATGAAAAACTGTTTTTT. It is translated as CASSQEWDRVNEKLFF.

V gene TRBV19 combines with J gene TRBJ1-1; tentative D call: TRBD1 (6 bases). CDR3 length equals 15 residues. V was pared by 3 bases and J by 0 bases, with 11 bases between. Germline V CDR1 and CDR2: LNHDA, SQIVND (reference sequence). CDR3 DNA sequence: TGTGCCAGTAGTATGGCGGGGGGCCTGAACACTGAAGCTTTCTTT. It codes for CASSMAGGLNTEAFF.

CDR3 nucleotide sequence: TGTGCCAGCAGACCTATTAGCGGGGGGCTCACAGATACGCAGTATTTT. This encodes CASRPISGGLTDTQYF. The chain carries TRBV13 and TRBJ2-3; TRBD2 matches 10 bases. Germline trimming cut 6 bases from V and 2 bases from J; bases unmatched to any gene: 8. Germline CDR1 is PRHDT and CDR2 is FYEKMQ (reference sequence). The CDR3 is made up of 16 amino acids.

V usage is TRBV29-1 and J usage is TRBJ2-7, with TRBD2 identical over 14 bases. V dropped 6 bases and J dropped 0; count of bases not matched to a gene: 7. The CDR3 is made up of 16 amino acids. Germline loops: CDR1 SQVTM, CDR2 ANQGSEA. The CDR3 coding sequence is TGCAGCGTGGCGGGACTAGCGGGGGCCGACTCCTACGAGCAGTACTTC. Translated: CSVAGLAGADSYEQYF.

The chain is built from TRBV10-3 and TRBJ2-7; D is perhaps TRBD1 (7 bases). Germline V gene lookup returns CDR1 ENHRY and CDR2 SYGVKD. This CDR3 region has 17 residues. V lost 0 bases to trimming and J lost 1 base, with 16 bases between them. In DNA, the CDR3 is TGTGCCATCAGTGAGTCGCCTGGCAGGGGGACTTCCTACGAGCAGTACTTC. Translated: CAISESPGRGTSYEQYF.

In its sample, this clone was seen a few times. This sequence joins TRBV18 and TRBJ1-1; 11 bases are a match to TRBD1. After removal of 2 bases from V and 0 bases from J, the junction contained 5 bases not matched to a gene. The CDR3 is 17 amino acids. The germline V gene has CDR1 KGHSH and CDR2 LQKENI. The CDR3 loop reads CASSPGTGGGVNTEAFF. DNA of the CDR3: TGTGCCAGCTCACCAGGGACAGGGGGTGGGGTGAACACTGAAGCTTTCTTT.

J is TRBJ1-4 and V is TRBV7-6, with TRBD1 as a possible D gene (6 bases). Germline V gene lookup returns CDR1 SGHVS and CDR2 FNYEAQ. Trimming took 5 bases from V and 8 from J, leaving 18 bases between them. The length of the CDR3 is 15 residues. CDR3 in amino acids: CASSQNQGPGEKLFF. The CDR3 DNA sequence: TGTGCCAGCAGCCAAAACCAGGGGCCAGGGGAAAAACTGTTTTTT.

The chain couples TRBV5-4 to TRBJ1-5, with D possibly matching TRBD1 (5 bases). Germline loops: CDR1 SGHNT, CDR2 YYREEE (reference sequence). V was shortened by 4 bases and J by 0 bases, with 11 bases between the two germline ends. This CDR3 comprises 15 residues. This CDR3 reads CASSPSTDSNQPQHF. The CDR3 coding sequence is TGTGCCAGCAGCCCCTCGACAGATAGCAATCAGCCCCAGCATTTT.

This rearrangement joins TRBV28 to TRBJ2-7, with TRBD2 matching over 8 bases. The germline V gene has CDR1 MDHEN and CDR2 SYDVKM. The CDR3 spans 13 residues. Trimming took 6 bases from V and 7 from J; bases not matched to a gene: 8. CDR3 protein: CASSPGRVREQYF. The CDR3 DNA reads TGTGCCAGCAGCCCCGGGAGGGTGCGAGAGCAGTACTTC. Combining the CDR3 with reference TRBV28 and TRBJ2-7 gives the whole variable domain DVKVTQSSRYLVKRTGEKVFLECVQDMDHENMFWYRQDPGLGLRLIYFSYDVKMKEKGDIPEGYSVSREKKERFSLILESASTNQTSMYLCASSPGRVREQYFGPGTRLTVT.

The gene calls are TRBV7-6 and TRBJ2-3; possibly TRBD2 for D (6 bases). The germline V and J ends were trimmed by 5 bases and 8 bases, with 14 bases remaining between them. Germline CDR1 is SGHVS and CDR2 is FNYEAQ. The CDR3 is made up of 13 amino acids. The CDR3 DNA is TGTGCCAGCAGCGGCGATCGGGGAGGTACGCAGTATTTT. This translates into CASSGDRGGTQYF.